This is a list of T cell receptor beta chains from one sample in a study of T-cell memory formation after mild COVID-19. Via MiXCR, TCRdb re-called the 5' RACE reads, giving one row per CDR3 protein. The table shows under 250,000 distinct CDR3 sequences, with 7.5% to 10% occurring only once. Sequencing was carried out using PBMCs or a T cell subset sorted from them (not recorded which). Receptors were obtained from a young man who had mild COVID-19 (a few samples of this study predate the infection). Cell type and time point are not known. CDR3s include the opening cysteine and the closing phenylalanine or tryptophan. A D gene is named only where the DNA matches it firmly. Clone size is given for some rows only: seen once, a few or many times, or a class if the clone is expanded.

cdr3_nt	cdr3_aa	v_call	d_call	clone_size	j_call
TGCGCCAGCAGCTCGGACCGCAATGAGCAGTTCTTC	CASSSDRNEQFF	TRBV5-1	NA	many	TRBJ2-1
TGTGCCATCAGTGACCCAGGGTCGGCAGATACGCAGTATTTT	CAISDPGSADTQYF	TRBV10-3	NA	few	TRBJ2-3
TGCGCCAGCAGCCAAGATCAGGGGACAGGGAGCTATGGCTACACCTTC	CASSQDQGTGSYGYTF	TRBV4-1	TRBD1	few	TRBJ1-2
TGTGCCAGCAGCCCTCCGGCGAATACGGTGCAGTACTTC	CASSPPANTVQYF	TRBV7-2	NA	few	TRBJ2-7
TGCGCCAGCAGCTTGGAACCCCAGGGTCTGAACAATGAGCAGTTCTTC	CASSLEPQGLNNEQFF	TRBV5-1	NA	NA	TRBJ2-1
TGCAGTGCCCAGAGTGGGACAGAGAACACTGAAGCTTTCTTT	CSAQSGTENTEAFF	TRBV20-1	TRBD1	few	TRBJ1-1
TGCGCCAGCAGCTTGGCTAGCGGGTCCACAGATACGCAGTATTTT	CASSLASGSTDTQYF	TRBV5-1	TRBD2	NA	TRBJ2-3
TGTGCCAGCAGCGTTTATGAGAGAGGAACCACTGAAGCTTTCTTT	CASSVYERGTTEAFF	TRBV9	NA	NA	TRBJ1-1
TGTGCCAGCACCGCTGGTAGTCCGCTCCACTTT	CASTAGSPLHF	TRBV28	NA	NA	TRBJ1-6
TGTGCCAGCAGCCAACAGACAGGGGTGGCCTACGAGCAGTACTTC	CASSQQTGVAYEQYF	TRBV14	TRBD1	NA	TRBJ2-7
TGTGCCAGCAGCCAATTGAGAGAAGGGTACTATGGCTACACCTTC	CASSQLREGYYGYTF	TRBV11-2	NA	NA	TRBJ1-2
TGTGCCAGCAGCGCCGACAGGGGAATTAACCAGCCCCAGCATTTT	CASSADRGINQPQHF	TRBV7-9	TRBD1	NA	TRBJ1-5
TGTGCCAGCAGTTACTCCGTCCCAGGGGACTATGGCTACACCTTC	CASSYSVPGDYGYTF	TRBV6-5	NA	NA	TRBJ1-2
TGTGCCAGCAGCGCCCACCGAGGGGGCCGTTATAGCAATCAGCCCCAGCATTTT	CASSAHRGGRYSNQPQHF	TRBV11-2	TRBD1	NA	TRBJ1-5
TGTGCCAGCAGCTTCTCAGCGGGGGGGTCCTTAGCCAAAAACATTCAGTACTTC	CASSFSAGGSLAKNIQYF	TRBV7-2	TRBD2	NA	TRBJ2-4
TGTGCCAGCAGCCAGGAGTTAGAGACCCAGTACTTC	CASSQELETQYF	TRBV12-3/TRBV12-4	NA	NA	TRBJ2-5
TGTGCCAGCAGCTTAGTGCAGAATAGCAGGAATGAGCAGTTCTTC	CASSLVQNSRNEQFF	TRBV7-2	NA	NA	TRBJ2-1
TGTGCCAGCAGTTCCCCCGCGGGGGGCACAGATACGCAGTATTTT	CASSSPAGGTDTQYF	TRBV6-5	TRBD2	few	TRBJ2-3
TGTGCCAGCCTTACCGGAACAGGGCCTCAAAACTATGGCTACACCTTC	CASLTGTGPQNYGYTF	TRBV19	NA	NA	TRBJ1-2
TGCGCCACCCGAGGGAGGGGGCGGGAGGAAGAGCAGTACTTC	CATRGRGREEEQYF	TRBV5-1	NA	NA	TRBJ2-7
TGTGCCAGCAGCCGTGGGACTATCTTAGCCAAAAACATTCAGTACTTC	CASSRGTILAKNIQYF	TRBV7-8	TRBD2	many	TRBJ2-4
TGTGCCAGCTCACTGGCAGGGGACGTCGATTCACCCCTCCACTTT	CASSLAGDVDSPLHF	TRBV18	NA	few	TRBJ1-6
TGTGCCAGCAGCCAAGATCGTGTACTAGGGGGAGATACGCAGTATTTT	CASSQDRVLGGDTQYF	TRBV4-2	NA	many	TRBJ2-3
TGTGCCAGCACCAGACAGACCCAAGAGACCCAGTACTTC	CASTRQTQETQYF	TRBV2	NA	many	TRBJ2-5
TGTGCCAGCAGCCCTGGACAGTCCCACTATGGCTACACCTTC	CASSPGQSHYGYTF	TRBV6-5	NA	few	TRBJ1-2
TGTGCCAGTAGTATAAATGGGGAGCAGTTCTTC	CASSINGEQFF	TRBV19	NA	few	TRBJ2-1
TGCGCCAGCAGCTTGGCGGCGGGCATGAACACCGGGGAGCTGTTTTTT	CASSLAAGMNTGELFF	TRBV5-1	NA	NA	TRBJ2-2
TGTGCCAGCAGACAAACAGGGGAGATCTATGGCTACACCTTC	CASRQTGEIYGYTF	TRBV12-3/TRBV12-4	TRBD1	few	TRBJ1-2
TGCGCCAGCAGCCCGTCCGGACAGAATGAAAAACTGTTTTTT	CASSPSGQNEKLFF	TRBV5-1	NA	few	TRBJ1-4
TGCGCCAGCAGCGCGCTAGCGGGGGGGAACAATGAGCAGTTCTTC	CASSALAGGNNEQFF	TRBV5-1	TRBD2	few	TRBJ2-1
TGTGCCAGCAGCTTTCTAGCGGGGCCCTACAATGAGCAGTTCTTC	CASSFLAGPYNEQFF	TRBV7-8	TRBD2	many	TRBJ2-1
TGCAGTGCTAGAGGAAGGACAGGAAAGCTTGGACAGCCCCAGCATTTT	CSARGRTGKLGQPQHF	TRBV20-1	TRBD1	few	TRBJ1-5
TGTGCCAGCAGCTTGGTTCATAGCTCCTACAATGAGCAGTTCTTC	CASSLVHSSYNEQFF	TRBV5-6	NA	NA	TRBJ2-1
TGTGCCAGCAGTTATCAGGTGACCGGGGAGCTGTTTTTT	CASSYQVTGELFF	TRBV12-3/TRBV12-4	NA	many	TRBJ2-2
TGTGCCAGCAGCTTAAGTCGGCCAGGGGGAGAGACCCAGTACTTC	CASSLSRPGGETQYF	TRBV7-2	TRBD1	many	TRBJ2-5
TGTGCCACCAGTTACCAAGAGACCCAGTACTTC	CATSYQETQYF	TRBV24-1	NA	few	TRBJ2-5
TGTGCCAGCAGTTACTCGAGGGGGGGAGATCAGCCCCAGCATTTT	CASSYSRGGDQPQHF	TRBV6-5	NA	NA	TRBJ1-5
TGTGCCAGCAGTGAAAAGACAGCGAACCCACCCTACGAGCAGTACTTC	CASSEKTANPPYEQYF	TRBV25-1	NA	few	TRBJ2-7
TGCGCCAGCAGCTTGGGCCTGGGAGGCGAGCAGTACTTC	CASSLGLGGEQYF	TRBV5-1	NA	few	TRBJ2-7
TGTGCCAGCAGTTTAGGGGCAAACTCTGGAAACACCATATATTTT	CASSLGANSGNTIYF	TRBV12-3/TRBV12-4	NA	NA	TRBJ1-3
TGCAGTGCTAGGGTACGGACAGGCTACGAGCAGTACTTC	CSARVRTGYEQYF	TRBV20-1	TRBD1	few	TRBJ2-7
TGCAGTGCTAGAGCGGCTAGACCGTACAATGAGCAGTTCTTC	CSARAARPYNEQFF	TRBV20-1	NA	few	TRBJ2-1
TGCAGCGTTACGGGGGCCTTACAATACAATGAGCAGTTCTTC	CSVTGALQYNEQFF	TRBV29-1	NA	NA	TRBJ2-1
TGTGCCAGCAGCCTGCAGGGGGCCGACACTGAAGCTTTCTTT	CASSLQGADTEAFF	TRBV7-3	TRBD1	NA	TRBJ1-1
TGTGCCAGCAGATCTGGAGGGACAGGGTACTATGGCTACACCTTC	CASRSGGTGYYGYTF	TRBV5-6	TRBD1	NA	TRBJ1-2
TGTGCCAGCAGCTTACTCCCGACAGGTCGTGAAAATACGCAGTATTTT	CASSLLPTGRENTQYF	TRBV27	NA	NA	TRBJ2-3
TGTGCCAGCAGTTTATGGACAGGGGCCGCTGAGCAGTTCTTC	CASSLWTGAAEQFF	TRBV28	TRBD1	NA	TRBJ2-1
TGTGCCAGCAGCTTAGGGGACACCCGCAATCAGCCCCAGCATTTT	CASSLGDTRNQPQHF	TRBV7-2	NA	few	TRBJ1-5
TGTGCCAGCAGTTTACACGAGACCCAGTACTTC	CASSLHETQYF	TRBV27	NA	few	TRBJ2-5
TGCAGTGCTAGAGCCCGGGACAGGGCGAATGGCTACACCTTC	CSARARDRANGYTF	TRBV20-1	TRBD1	many	TRBJ1-2
TGTGCCAGCAGCCGAGCTTTCTCCCGGGACACCTACGAGCAGTACTTC	CASSRAFSRDTYEQYF	TRBV7-2	NA	NA	TRBJ2-7
TGTGCCAGCAGCCCCCCCTACGGCACAGATACGCAGTATTTT	CASSPPYGTDTQYF	TRBV7-2	NA	NA	TRBJ2-3
TGCGCCAGCAGCACCCAGGGAATACAAGAGACCCAGTACTTC	CASSTQGIQETQYF	TRBV5-1	NA	few	TRBJ2-5
TGTGCCAGCAGCCTGGACCTGTTTGGGGAAGGGACCCAGTACTTC	CASSLDLFGEGTQYF	TRBV7-2	NA	NA	TRBJ2-5
TGTGCCCTAGAGTTATGGGCAGGGGCGGTGAACACTGAAGCTTTCTTT	CALELWAGAVNTEAFF	TRBV6-6	NA	once	TRBJ1-1
TGCAGTGCTAGAAGAAGAACCGGATTTCGGGGCACAGATACGCAGTATTTT	CSARRRTGFRGTDTQYF	TRBV20-1	NA	NA	TRBJ2-3
TGTGCCAGCAGCTCTCAGGGCAACCTCGATTCCTACACCTTC	CASSSQGNLDSYTF	TRBV7-9	NA	few	TRBJ1-2
TGTGCCAGCAGCCGGACAGGGTACGATACGCAGTATTTT	CASSRTGYDTQYF	TRBV7-2	TRBD1	NA	TRBJ2-3
TGTGCCAGCAGTTATGATGGCAGGGGAAGAAGCACAGATACGCAGTATTTT	CASSYDGRGRSTDTQYF	TRBV6-6	NA	NA	TRBJ2-3